This TCR beta chain was observed in a study of cytomegalovirus exposure and HLA in healthy donors. Germline lookup yields CDR1 SGHRS and CDR2 YFSETQ. The CDR3 runs to 13 residues. V was trimmed by 2 bases and J by 5 bases, leaving 10 bases between them. Study findings and constraints: By a later analysis, the bulk of CMV-associated TCR beta chains appeared HLA-restricted.

With respect to this clone: Antigen specificity is unknown.

PCR used 60 Vbeta primers and 13 Jbeta primers. In the authors' methods: Later reanalysis found about 80 million unique TCR beta chains, roughly 10 million of them shared. Some clones are missing from TCRdb's copy, which holds only in-frame ones; the method was immunoSEQ multiplex PCR. D and trimming were read from the DNA, whereas the V and J calls and clone size are those reported in that table. This table holds roughly 160,000 clones, 65% to 80% found once. What was sequenced was PBMCs. The sequence was obtained from a man between 35 and 55 years old in good health and CMV-seronegative. V gene TRBV5-1 combines with J gene TRBJ2-5; a possible D gene is TRBD1 (6 bases). CDR3 coding DNA: TGCGCCAGCAGCTTCCCCGGACAGGAGACCCAGTACTTC. It specifies CASSFPGQETQYF.